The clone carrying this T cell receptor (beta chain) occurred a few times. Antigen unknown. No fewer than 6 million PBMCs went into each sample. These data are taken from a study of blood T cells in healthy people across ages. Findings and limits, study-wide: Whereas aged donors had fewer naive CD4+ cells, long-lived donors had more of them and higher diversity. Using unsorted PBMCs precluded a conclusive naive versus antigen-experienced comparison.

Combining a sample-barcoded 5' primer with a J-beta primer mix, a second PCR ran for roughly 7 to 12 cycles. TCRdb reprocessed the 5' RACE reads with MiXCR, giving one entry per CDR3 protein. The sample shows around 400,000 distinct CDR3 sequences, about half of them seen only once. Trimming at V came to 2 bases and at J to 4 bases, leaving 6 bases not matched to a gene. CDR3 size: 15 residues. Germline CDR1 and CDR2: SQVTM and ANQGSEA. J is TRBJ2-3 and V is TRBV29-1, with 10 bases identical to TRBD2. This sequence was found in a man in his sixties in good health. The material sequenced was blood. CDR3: CSVEWLAGVADTQYF. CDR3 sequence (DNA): TGCAGCGTTGAATGGCTAGCGGGAGTTGCAGATACGCAGTATTTT.